This T cell receptor (beta chain) was identified in a study of vaccination and CD4 T cells after COVID-19. On the study more broadly: The authors exposed cells to overlapping spike peptides derived from SARS-CoV-2, HCoV-NL63, HCoV-OC43 and HCoV-229E. General study points: Sampling was limited to relatively few convalescent patients, with no early post-infection timepoints studied.

A few counts support this clonotype. Antigen specificity is unknown. Treatment of the sample: roughly nine-day PBMC culture with coronavirus spike peptide pools or control peptides (ViraFEST assay). Two million PBMCs per well were cultured with approximately 10 IU/ml IL-2 and about 9.7 ug/ml peptide pools. Fresh replacement IL-2 medium substituted for half the medium on days 3 and 7. Cultured CD4+ T cells had their DNA profiled by the Oncomine TCR Beta short-read assay. MiXCR was run by TCRdb on the PCR reads, yielding one entry per CDR3 protein. Among roughly 23,000 distinct CDR3 sequences listed, 40% to 50% were seen once. The CDR3 is 15 residues long. V gave up 3 bases and J gave up 5 bases; unmatched junction bases: 3.

The sequence was obtained from a human donor who received a COVID-19 vaccine. Material: CD4+ T cells from blood, cultured in vitro, obtained before SARS-CoV-2 vaccination. This chain uses TRBV12-3 or TRBV12-4 with TRBJ2-5; 13 bases agree with TRBD2. The CDR3: CASSLALAGGETQYF. CDR3 bases: TGTGCCAGCAGTTTGGCACTAGCGGGGGGGGAGACCCAGTACTTC.